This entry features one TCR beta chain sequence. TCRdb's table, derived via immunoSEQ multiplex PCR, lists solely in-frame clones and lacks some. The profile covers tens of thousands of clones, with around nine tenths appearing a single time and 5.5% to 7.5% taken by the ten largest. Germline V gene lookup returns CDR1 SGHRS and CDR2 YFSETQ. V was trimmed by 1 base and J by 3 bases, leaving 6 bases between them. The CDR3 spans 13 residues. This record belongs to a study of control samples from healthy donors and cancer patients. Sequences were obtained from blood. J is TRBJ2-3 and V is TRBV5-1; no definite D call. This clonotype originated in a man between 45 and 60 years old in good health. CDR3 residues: CASSLPATDTQYF. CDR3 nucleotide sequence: TGCGCCAGCAGCTTGCCAGCTACAGATACGCAGTATTTT.